These T cell receptor beta chains were read from a single sample in a study of T cell changes during pregnancy in multiple sclerosis. Clones were sequenced by immunoSEQ multiplex PCR, and TCRdb holds only the in-frame ones, with some missing. The profile shows about 130,000 clones, around 97% of them singletons. The specimen was peripheral blood, collected after pregnancy. The origin of the receptors is a female donor with multiple sclerosis, enrolled in a pregnancy study. The CDR3 runs from the conserved cysteine through the conserved F or W. Each record gives: J gene, D gene, V gene, clone size, CDR3 protein, CDR3 DNA. D genes are given only for firm matches. A clone size is listed for some rows: how often the clone was seen (once, few, many), or a class if it is expanded.

TRBJ2-4	-	TRBV6-5	-	CASSRRGAKNIQYF	TGTGCCAGCAGCCGGCGGGGAGCCAAAAACATTCAGTACTTC
TRBJ1-1	-	TRBV2	-	CASSGRVSEAFF	TGTGCCAGCAGTGGGCGGGTCAGTGAAGCTTTCTTT
TRBJ2-4	TRBD1	TRBV19	once	CASSRMTGQDIQYF	TGTGCCAGTAGTCGGATGACAGGGCAGGACATTCAGTACTTC
TRBJ2-3	-	TRBV25-1	-	CASSATGPTDTQYF	TGTGCCAGCAGTGCTACAGGGCCCACAGATACGCAGTATTTT
TRBJ2-1	-	TRBV28	-	CASSRAVPYNEQFF	TGTGCCAGCAGTCGTGCGGTGCCCTACAATGAGCAGTTCTTC
TRBJ2-7	-	TRBV27	-	CASATGLDVYEQYF	TGTGCCAGCGCAACGGGACTGGACGTCTACGAGCAGTACTTC
TRBJ2-3	-	TRBV6-1	-	CASSGSPIRSTDTQYF	TGTGCCAGCAGTGGGTCTCCTATTCGTAGCACAGATACGCAGTATTTT
TRBJ2-1	TRBD1	TRBV7-2	-	CASTQDRGQNEQFF	TGTGCCAGCACCCAGGACAGGGGGCAGAATGAGCAGTTCTTC
TRBJ1-1	-	TRBV28	-	CASILTGLNTEAFF	TGTGCCAGCATCTTAACAGGGCTTAACACTGAAGCTTTCTTT
TRBJ2-2	-	TRBV7-6	-	CATQGQTGELFF	TGTGCCACCCAGGGGCAGACCGGGGAGCTGTTTTTT
TRBJ1-4	-	TRBV28	-	CASSGINEKLFF	TGTGCCAGCAGCGGGATTAATGAAAAACTGTTTTTT
TRBJ2-7	-	TRBV5-1	-	CASSPEGGDRPYEQYF	TGCGCCAGCAGCCCGGAGGGAGGGGACAGGCCTTACGAGCAGTACTTC
TRBJ1-4	-	TRBV11-2	-	CASSNGQTNEKLFF	TGTGCCAGCAGCAACGGACAGACAAATGAAAAACTGTTTTTT
TRBJ1-3	TRBD1	TRBV5-4	-	CASSGRDSRNTIYF	TGTGCCAGCAGCGGCCGGGACAGTCGAAACACCATATATTTT
TRBJ2-3	TRBD1	TRBV6-6	once	CASSYDGTVSTDTQYF	TGTGCCAGCAGTTACGACGGGACAGTCAGCACAGATACGCAGTATTTT
TRBJ2-5	TRBD1	TRBV28	-	CASSLGKGGRGETQYF	TGTGCCAGCAGTTTGGGAAAAGGGGGCAGGGGAGAGACCCAGTACTTC
TRBJ1-2	-	TRBV7-9	-	CASSLVSLSHGYTF	TGTGCCAGCAGCTTAGTAAGCCTGAGCCATGGCTACACCTTC
TRBJ2-7	-	TRBV7-9	-	CASSLVNSYEQYF	TGTGCCAGCAGCTTAGTAAACTCCTACGAGCAGTACTTC
TRBJ1-2	-	TRBV14	-	CASSQWGRGRNYGYTF	TGTGCCAGCAGCCAATGGGGCAGGGGACGTAACTATGGCTACACCTTC
TRBJ2-3	-	TRBV7-7	-	CASSPRSLTRWSTDTQYF	TGTGCTAGCAGCCCCCGAAGCCTTACTAGATGGAGCACAGATACGCAGTATTTT
TRBJ2-1	TRBD2	TRBV6-1	-	CASSASSGGWNEQFF	TGTGCCAGCAGTGCGTCTAGCGGAGGGTGGAATGAGCAGTTCTTC
TRBJ1-1	-	TRBV5-1	-	CASSLDLGGNTEAFF	TGCGCCAGCAGCTTGGACCTTGGCGGGAACACTGAAGCTTTCTTT
TRBJ1-1	TRBD1	TRBV5-6	-	CASSFRSGDSRKNTEAFF	TGTGCCAGCAGCTTTCGATCTGGGGACAGCCGCAAGAACACTGAAGCTTTCTTT
TRBJ2-6	TRBD1	TRBV27	-	CASMRQGGFGANVLTF	TGTGCCAGCATGCGACAGGGGGGCTTTGGGGCCAACGTCCTGACTTTC
TRBJ2-7	TRBD2	TRBV5-6	-	CASSWGLASREQYF	TGTGCCAGCAGCTGGGGACTAGCGAGCAGGGAGCAGTACTTC
TRBJ2-7	-	TRBV11-2	-	CASSLDLRQPSSYEQYF	TGTGCCAGCAGCTTAGATCTGCGACAACCGAGCTCCTACGAGCAGTACTTC
TRBJ2-7	-	TRBV21-1	-	CASSRASGRGIYEQYF	TGTGCCAGCAGCAGGGCGAGCGGGAGAGGTATCTACGAGCAGTACTTC
TRBJ2-1	TRBD2	TRBV19	-	CASSLLLREGLDNEQFF	TGTGCCAGTAGCCTGCTTTTGCGGGAGGGCCTAGACAATGAGCAGTTCTTC
TRBJ1-1	TRBD1	TRBV4-3	-	CASSQEVQGHTEAFF	TGCGCCAGCAGCCAAGAAGTACAGGGGCACACTGAAGCTTTCTTT
TRBJ2-1	TRBD2	TRBV28	-	CASRTSGRGYEQFF	TGTGCCAGCAGGACTAGCGGGAGAGGGTATGAGCAGTTCTTC
TRBJ1-5	TRBD1	TRBV6-5	-	CASSYTGTGGQPQHF	TGTGCCAGCAGTTACACCGGGACAGGGGGACAGCCCCAGCATTTT
TRBJ2-7	TRBD1	TRBV7-2	-	CASSRARDRGFEQYF	TGTGCCAGCAGCCGCGCGCGGGACAGGGGGTTTGAGCAGTACTTC
TRBJ2-1	TRBD2	TRBV25-1	-	CASSDRTSGRKNEQFF	TGTGCCAGCAGTGACCGGACTAGCGGGAGGAAGAATGAGCAGTTCTTC